This section outlines one T cell receptor (beta chain) sequence together with its context. Its antigen is unidentified. The junction departs from germline at one end; a sequencing error may be responsible. The germline V gene has CDR1 SGHTA and CDR2 FQGNSA. This CDR3 has 12 amino acids. This sample was included in a study of cytomegalovirus exposure and HLA in healthy donors. About the study: Earlier sequencing of 150 million to 200 million T cells yielded around 120 million unique TCR beta sequences. Samples from HLA-typed donors yielded around 79 million unique TCRs in an early data release.

The primer mix had 60 Vbeta and 13 Jbeta primers. This table comes from immunoSEQ multiplex PCR, and its TCRdb copy is limited to in-frame clones, with some not included. The sample gives under 55,000 clones, 73% of which show up once; roughly 2.9% is in the top ten. Study observations and caveats: Sequencing artifact likely explains a cluster of highly shared sequence variants. According to the study, roughly 160 TCR beta chains were cytomegalovirus-associated.

The chain joins TRBV7-2 to TRBJ2-3; TRBD2 agrees at 8 bases. This clonotype was sampled from a man between 18 and 29 years old in good health and CMV-seronegative. Sequences were obtained from PBMCs. CDR3 amino acids: CASKLTLTGGAF. The CDR3 region has the DNA TGTGCCAGCAAACTTACTTTAACCGGGGGGGCTTTT.